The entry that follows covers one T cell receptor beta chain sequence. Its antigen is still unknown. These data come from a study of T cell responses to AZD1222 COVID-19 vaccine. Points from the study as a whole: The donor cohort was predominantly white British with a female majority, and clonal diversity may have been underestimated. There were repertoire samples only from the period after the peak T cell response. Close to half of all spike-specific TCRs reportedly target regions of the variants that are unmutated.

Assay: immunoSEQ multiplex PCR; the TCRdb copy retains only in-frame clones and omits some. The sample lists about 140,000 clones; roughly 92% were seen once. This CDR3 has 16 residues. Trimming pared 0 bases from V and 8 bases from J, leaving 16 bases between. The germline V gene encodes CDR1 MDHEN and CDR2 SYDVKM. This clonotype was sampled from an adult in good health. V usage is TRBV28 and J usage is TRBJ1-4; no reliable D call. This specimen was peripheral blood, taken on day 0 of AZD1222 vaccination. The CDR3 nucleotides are TGTGCCAGCAGTTTATGGGAAAGGCTGGAACACGAAAAACTGTTTTTT. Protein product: CASSLWERLEHEKLFF.